This TCR beta chain was documented in a study of blood T cells in healthy people across ages. Sample-barcoded 5' priming and a J-beta primer mix drove a second PCR of roughly 7 to 11 cycles. The authors tagged each cDNA molecule using a template-switch adaptor with 12 random nucleotides. TCRdb redid the calling of the 5' RACE reads with MiXCR, one entry per CDR3 protein. The sample lists around 800,000 distinct CDR3 sequences; less than 80% were seen once. Per sample, at least 5 micrograms of total RNA were extracted. Deletions cut 7 bases from V and 4 bases from J, with 14 bases between. CDR1 SGDLS and CDR2 YYNGEE come from the germline V gene. The CDR3 spans 13 residues.

The sequenced sample was blood. This clonotype originated in a man younger than 40 in good health. This rearrangement joins TRBV9 to TRBJ1-2; possibly TRBD1 for D (5 bases). In DNA, the CDR3 is TGTGCCAGCGGGGAGACAGTGCCCTATGGCTACACCTTC. Residues: CASGETVPYGYTF.